This T cell receptor (beta chain) was documented in a study of T cell responses to AZD1222 COVID-19 vaccine. Study-wide findings and caveats: Unmutated regions of variants are reportedly targeted by nearly half of spike-specific TCRs. Females outnumbered males among donors, who were mostly white British; clonal diversity was possibly underestimated.

The analysis combined second doses at about 4 or about 12 weeks. Trimming removed 4 bases from V and 3 bases from J, with 10 bases in between. Per the germline V gene, CDR1 is MNHEY and CDR2 is SVGAGI. The CDR3 covers 14 residues. Produced via immunoSEQ multiplex PCR; TCRdb's table is partial and in-frame only. The sample gives 150,000 or so clones, around 91% of which show up once; approximately 6.2% is in the top ten. This clone was detected once. No antigen is known for it. The V gene is TRBV6-5, the J gene TRBJ1-5, with no clear D. The starting material was peripheral blood, obtained 28 days after the second AZD1222 dose. This clonotype was obtained from an adult who received the AZD1222 COVID-19 vaccine. Written as DNA, the CDR3 is TGTGCCAGCAGTTCAGGTCAGAACAATCAGCCCCAGCATTTT. Its protein is CASSSGQNNQPQHF.